This T cell receptor beta chain was captured in a study of cytomegalovirus exposure and HLA in healthy donors. PCR employed 60 Vbeta and 13 Jbeta primers. Here immunoSEQ multiplex PCR was the method, and the copy in TCRdb shows in-frame clones only, minus some. Of about 110,000 clones in the sample, approximately 71% were seen once. V lost 5 bases to trimming and J lost 4 bases; unmatched junction nucleotides: 2. CDR1 is SEHNR, CDR2 FQNEAQ, per germline (reference sequence). This CDR3 has 13 residues. Points from the study as a whole: Presence/absence analyses took donor sequencing depth as roughly uniform.

Concerning this clone itself: Its antigen is currently unknown.

The TCR originated in a woman between 65 and 79 years old in good health and CMV-seropositive. Sequencing was performed on PBMCs. The J gene is TRBJ2-1, the V gene TRBV7-9; TRBD1 matches 7 bases. The CDR3 loop is CASSPGQYNEQFF. The CDR3 DNA reads TGTGCCAGCAGCCCGGGACAGTACAATGAGCAGTTCTTC.